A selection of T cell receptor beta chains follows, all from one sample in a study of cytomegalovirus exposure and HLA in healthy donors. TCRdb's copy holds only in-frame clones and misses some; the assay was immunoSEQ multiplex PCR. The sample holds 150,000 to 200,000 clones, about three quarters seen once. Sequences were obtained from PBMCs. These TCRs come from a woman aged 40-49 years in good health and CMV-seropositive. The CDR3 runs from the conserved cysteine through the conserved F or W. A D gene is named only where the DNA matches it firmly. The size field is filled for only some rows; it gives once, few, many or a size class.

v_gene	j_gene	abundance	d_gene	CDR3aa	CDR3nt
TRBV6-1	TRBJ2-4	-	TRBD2	CASLPSGVAKNSQYF	TGTGCCAGCCTCCCTAGCGGGGTAGCCAAAAACAGTCAGTACTTC
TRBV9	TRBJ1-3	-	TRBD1	CASSSRIGTGHRDSGNTIYF	TGTGCCAGCAGCTCGCGCATCGGGACAGGACACAGAGACTCTGGAAACACCATATATTTT
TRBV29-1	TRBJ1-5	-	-	CSVGGGDQPQHF	TGCAGCGTGGGAGGGGGGGATCAGCCCCAGCATTTT
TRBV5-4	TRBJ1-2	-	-	CASSPSAPQWDGYTF	TGTGCCAGCAGCCCCAGCGCGCCTCAGTGGGATGGCTACACCTTC
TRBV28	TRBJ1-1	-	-	CASSLKPGRGSTEAFF	TGTGCCAGCAGTTTAAAACCGGGGCGGGGTAGCACTGAAGCTTTCTTT
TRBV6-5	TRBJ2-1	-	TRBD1	CATGTDSYNEQFF	TGTGCCACCGGGACAGACTCCTACAATGAGCAGTTCTTC
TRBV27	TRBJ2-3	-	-	CASSLEGRGDTQYF	TGTGCCAGCAGTTTAGAAGGCCGGGGGGATACGCAGTATTTT
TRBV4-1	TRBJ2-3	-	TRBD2	CASSQWTSGATDTQYF	TGCGCCAGCAGCCAATGGACTAGCGGGGCCACAGATACGCAGTATTTT
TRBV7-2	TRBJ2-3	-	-	CASSLASLSYTDTQYF	TGTGCCAGCAGCTTAGCGTCACTATCGTACACAGATACGCAGTATTTT
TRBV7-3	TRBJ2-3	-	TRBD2	CASSQTSGTDTQYF	TGTGCCAGCAGTCAGACTAGCGGGACAGATACGCAGTATTTT
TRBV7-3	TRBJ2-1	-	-	CASSNTSYNEQFF	TGTGCCAGCAGCAATACTAGCTACAATGAGCAGTTCTTC
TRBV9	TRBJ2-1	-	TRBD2	CASSVGLAGDLINEQFF	TGTGCCAGCAGCGTAGGTTTAGCGGGGGATTTAATCAATGAGCAGTTCTTC
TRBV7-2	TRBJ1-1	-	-	CASSLALGLTTF	TGTGCCAGCAGCTTAGCGCTGGGCCTTACAACTTTT
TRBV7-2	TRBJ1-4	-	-	CASSLWGVGEKLFF	TGTGCCAGCAGCTTATGGGGGGTGGGGGAAAAACTGTTTTTT
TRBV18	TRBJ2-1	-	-	CASSPPSVYNEQFF	TGTGCCAGCTCACCACCTTCAGTTTACAATGAGCAGTTCTTC
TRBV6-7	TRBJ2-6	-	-	CASSYSTVFWSSGANVLTF	TGTGCCAGCAGTTACTCGACGGTCTTCTGGAGCTCTGGGGCCAACGTCCTGACTTTC
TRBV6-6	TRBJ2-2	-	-	CASERSMVQYTGELFF	TGTGCCAGCGAAAGATCTATGGTCCAATACACCGGGGAGCTGTTTTTT
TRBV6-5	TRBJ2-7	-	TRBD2	CASRNSGGSYEQYF	TGTGCCAGCAGAAATAGCGGGGGGTCCTACGAGCAGTACTTC
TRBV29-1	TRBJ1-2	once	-	CSVHEGAGGYTF	TGCAGCGTGCACGAAGGGGCCGGTGGCTACACCTTC
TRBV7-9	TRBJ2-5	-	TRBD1	CASSFGTGREYF	TGTGCCAGCAGCTTCGGGACAGGACGAGAGTACTTC
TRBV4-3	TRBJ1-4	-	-	CASSQAPIPAVGEKLFF	TGCGCCAGCAGCCAAGCTCCCATTCCCGCGGTGGGTGAAAAACTGTTTTTT
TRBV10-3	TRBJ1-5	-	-	CAISDPRGNQPQHF	TGTGCCATCAGTGATCCCCGCGGCAATCAGCCCCAGCATTTT
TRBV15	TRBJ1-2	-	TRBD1	CATSRGDRGPNYGYTF	TGTGCCACCAGCAGAGGCGACAGGGGACCCAACTATGGCTACACCTTC
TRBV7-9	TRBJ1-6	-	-	CASSWDGGNSPLHF	TGTGCCAGCAGCTGGGACGGGGGGAATTCACCCCTCCACTTT
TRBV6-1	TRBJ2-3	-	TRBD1	CASSPGTGRPDTQYF	TGTGCCAGCAGTCCTGGGACAGGGAGGCCAGATACGCAGTATTTT
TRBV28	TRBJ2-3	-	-	CASSFGTGRTDTQYF	TGTGCCAGCAGTTTCGGCACAGGCCGCACAGATACGCAGTATTTT
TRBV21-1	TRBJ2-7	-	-	CASSKALGTGYEQYF	TGTGCCAGCAGCAAAGCGCTCGGGACAGGGTACGAGCAGTACTTC
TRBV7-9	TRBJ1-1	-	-	CASSRQGVGAFF	TGTGCCAGCAGCCGGCAAGGGGTTGGAGCTTTCTTT
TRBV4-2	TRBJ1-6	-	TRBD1	CASSQPGTENSPLHF	TGTGCCAGCAGCCAACCCGGGACAGAGAATTCACCCCTCCACTTT
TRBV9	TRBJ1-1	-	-	CASSAYTNTDGFGAFF	TGTGCCAGCAGCGCCTATACGAACACTGACGGGTTTGGAGCTTTCTTT
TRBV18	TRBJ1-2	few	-	CASSPEVAYGYTF	TGTGCCAGCTCACCAGAGGTCGCCTATGGCTACACCTTC
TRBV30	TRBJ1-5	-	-	CAWATDSNQPQHF	TGTGCCTGGGCGACAGATAGCAATCAGCCCCAGCATTTT
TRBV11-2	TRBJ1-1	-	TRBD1	CASSFTGGGEAFF	TGTGCCAGCAGCTTCACAGGGGGCGGTGAAGCTTTCTTT
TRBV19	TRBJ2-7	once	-	CASSTGQTSYEQYF	TGTGCCAGTAGTACCGGACAGACCTCCTACGAGCAGTACTTC
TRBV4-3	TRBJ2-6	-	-	CASSQEGGGGANGLTF	TGCGCCAGCAGCCAAGAGGGTGGAGGGGGGGCCAACGGCCTGACTTTC
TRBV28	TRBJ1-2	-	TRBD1	CASSSVEGQGNYGYTF	TGTGCCAGCAGTTCCGTAGAGGGACAGGGGAACTATGGCTACACCTTC
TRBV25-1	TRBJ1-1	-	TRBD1	CASRSTGDFSEAFF	TGTGCCAGCAGATCCACAGGGGACTTCAGTGAAGCTTTCTTT
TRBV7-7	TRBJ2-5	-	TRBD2	CASSLAKSSGGGETQYF	TGTGCTAGCAGCTTAGCGAAGAGTAGCGGGGGTGGTGAGACCCAGTACTTC
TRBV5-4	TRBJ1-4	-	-	CASSLGVRGEKLFF	TGTGCCAGCAGTTTGGGGGTTAGGGGAGAAAAACTGTTTTTT
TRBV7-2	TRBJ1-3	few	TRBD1	CASSLEATGVSGNTIYF	TGTGCCAGCAGCTTAGAAGCGACAGGGGTTTCTGGAAACACCATATATTTT
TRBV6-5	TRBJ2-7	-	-	CAAGTGNPPYEQYF	TGTGCCGCCGGAACAGGGAACCCTCCCTACGAGCAGTACTTC
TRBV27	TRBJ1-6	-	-	CASSAMGLQAYSPLHF	TGTGCCAGCAGTGCTATGGGCCTGCAAGCCTATTCACCCCTCCACTTT
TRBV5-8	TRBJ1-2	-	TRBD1	CASSLVGQTYYGYTF	TGTGCCAGCAGCTTGGTGGGACAGACGTACTATGGCTACACCTTC
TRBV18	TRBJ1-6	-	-	CASSPPGGNSPLHF	TGTGCCAGCTCACCCCCGGGAGGCAATTCACCCCTCCACTTT
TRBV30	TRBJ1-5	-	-	CAWSNRGNQPQHF	TGTGCCTGGAGTAACAGGGGCAATCAGCCCCAGCATTTT
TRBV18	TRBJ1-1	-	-	CASSPARSGTEAFF	TGTGCCAGCTCACCTGCGAGGTCGGGCACTGAAGCTTTCTTT
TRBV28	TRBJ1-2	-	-	CASSLQGSGYTF	TGTGCCAGCAGTTTGCAGGGGTCGGGCTACACCTTC
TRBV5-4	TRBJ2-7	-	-	CASSLPGPYEQYF	TGTGCCAGCAGCCTGCCAGGGCCCTACGAGCAGTACTTC
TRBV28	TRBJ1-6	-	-	CASHSAAPLNSPLHF	TGTGCCAGCCACTCCGCGGCTCCCCTTAATTCACCCCTCCACTTT
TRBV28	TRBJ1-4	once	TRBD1	CASTRTGAGDKKLFF	TGTGCCAGCACCCGAACAGGGGCTGGGGATAAAAAACTGTTTTTT
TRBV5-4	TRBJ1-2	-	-	CASRAGLANYGYTF	TGTGCCAGCAGAGCAGGGTTAGCTAACTATGGCTACACCTTC
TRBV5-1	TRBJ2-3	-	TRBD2	CASRSTSGGTTQYF	TGCGCCAGCAGATCCACTAGCGGGGGAACTACGCAGTATTTT
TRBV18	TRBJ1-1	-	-	CASSPRDTDTEAFF	TGTGCCAGCTCACCCAGGGACACAGACACTGAAGCTTTCTTT
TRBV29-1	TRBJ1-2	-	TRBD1	CSVGVTGESGYTF	TGCAGCGTTGGTGTGACAGGGGAGAGTGGCTACACCTTC
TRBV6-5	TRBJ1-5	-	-	CASSRTFSNQPQHF	TGTGCCAGCAGTAGGACATTTAGCAATCAGCCCCAGCATTTT